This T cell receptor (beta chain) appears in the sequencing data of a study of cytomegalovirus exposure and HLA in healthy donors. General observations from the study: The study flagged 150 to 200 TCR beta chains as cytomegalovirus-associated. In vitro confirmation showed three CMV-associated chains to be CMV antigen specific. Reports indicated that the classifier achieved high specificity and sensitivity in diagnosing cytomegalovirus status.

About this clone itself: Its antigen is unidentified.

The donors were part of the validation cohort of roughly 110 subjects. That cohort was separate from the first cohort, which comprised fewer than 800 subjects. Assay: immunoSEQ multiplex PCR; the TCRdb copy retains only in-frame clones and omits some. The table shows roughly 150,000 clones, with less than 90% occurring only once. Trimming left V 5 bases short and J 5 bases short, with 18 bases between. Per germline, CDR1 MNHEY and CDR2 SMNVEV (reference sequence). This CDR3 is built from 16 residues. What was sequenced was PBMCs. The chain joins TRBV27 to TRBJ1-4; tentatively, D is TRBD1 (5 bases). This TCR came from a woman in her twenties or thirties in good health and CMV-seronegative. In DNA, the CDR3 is TGTGCCAGCAGTCGCAACCCGGGGCAGGTGAATGAAAAACTGTTTTTT. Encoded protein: CASSRNPGQVNEKLFF.